The clone carrying this T cell receptor (beta chain) was detected ten times or more. No antigen is known for it. Unique molecular identifiers were built into the TCRbeta library. TCRdb fed the PCR reads into MiXCR, producing one record per CDR3 protein. The sample carries about 160,000 distinct CDR3 sequences, 11% recorded once. The sample belongs to a study of T-cell reconstitution after alpha-beta-depleted transplantation in children. Study findings and constraints: Expanded clones from the graft, numbering several hundred, reportedly supplied alpha-beta T cells about two months after transplant. Fresh T-cell production supplied most of the T-cell counts and diversity seen one year after transplant.

The germline V gene has CDR1 MNHEY and CDR2 SVGEGT. V was clipped by 5 bases and J by 2 bases; unmatched bases: 6. The CDR3 is 15 amino acids. The sequences come from PBMCs, collected before TCRalphabeta/CD19-depleted stem cell transplant. This chain links TRBV6-2 or TRBV6-3 with TRBJ2-7; 10 nucleotides align to TRBD2. The source of this sequence is a boy younger than 10 with acute myeloid leukemia, due to receive a stem cell transplant. As DNA, the CDR3 is TGTGCCAGCAGTACGAAAGCGGGAGGGCCCTACGAGCAGTACTTC. It codes for CASSTKAGGPYEQYF.